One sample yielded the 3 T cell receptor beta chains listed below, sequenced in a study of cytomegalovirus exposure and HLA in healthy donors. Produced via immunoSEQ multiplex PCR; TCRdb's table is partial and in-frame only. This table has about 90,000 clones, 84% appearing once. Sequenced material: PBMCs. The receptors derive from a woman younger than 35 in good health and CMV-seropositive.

This chain's CDR3 is CASSHDRSRGPGELFF. CDR3 bases: TGTGCCAGCAGCCATGACCGTTCCAGGGGACCGGGGGAGCTGTTTTTT. The rearrangement joins TRBV4-2 to TRBJ2-2, with D possibly matching TRBD1 (6 bases). Germline V CDR1 and CDR2: LGHNA, YNFKEQ. CDR3 length: 16 amino acids. V dropped 3 bases and J dropped 8 bases, with 19 bases sitting between them.

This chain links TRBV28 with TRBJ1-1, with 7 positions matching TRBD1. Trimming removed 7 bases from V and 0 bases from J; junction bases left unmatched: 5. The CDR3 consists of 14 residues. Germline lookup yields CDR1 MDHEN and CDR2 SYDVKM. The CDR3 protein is CASTATGLNTEAFF. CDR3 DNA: TGTGCCAGCACCGCGACAGGGTTGAACACTGAAGCTTTCTTT. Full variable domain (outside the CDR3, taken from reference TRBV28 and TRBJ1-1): DVKVTQSSRYLVKRTGEKVFLECVQDMDHENMFWYRQDPGLGLRLIYFSYDVKMKEKGDIPEGYSVSREKKERFSLILESASTNQTSMYLCASTATGLNTEAFFGQGTRLTVV.

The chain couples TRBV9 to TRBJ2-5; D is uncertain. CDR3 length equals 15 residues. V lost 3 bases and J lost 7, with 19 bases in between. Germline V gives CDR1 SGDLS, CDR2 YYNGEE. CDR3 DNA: TGTGCCAGCAGCGCCCGGAGTACCGAGGTGGCGACCCAGTACTTC. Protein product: CASSARSTEVATQYF.